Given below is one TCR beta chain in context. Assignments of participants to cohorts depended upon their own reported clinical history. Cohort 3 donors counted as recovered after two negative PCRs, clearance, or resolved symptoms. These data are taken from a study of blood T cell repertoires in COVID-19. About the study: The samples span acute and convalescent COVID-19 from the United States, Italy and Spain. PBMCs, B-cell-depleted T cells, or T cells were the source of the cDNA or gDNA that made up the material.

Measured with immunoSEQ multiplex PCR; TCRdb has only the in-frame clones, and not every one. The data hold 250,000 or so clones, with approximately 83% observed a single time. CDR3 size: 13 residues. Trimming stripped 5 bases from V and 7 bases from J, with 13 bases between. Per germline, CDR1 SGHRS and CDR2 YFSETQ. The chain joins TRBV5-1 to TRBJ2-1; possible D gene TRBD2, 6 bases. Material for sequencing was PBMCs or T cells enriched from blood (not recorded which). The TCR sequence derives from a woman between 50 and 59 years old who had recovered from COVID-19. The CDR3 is CASSWGGKNEQFF. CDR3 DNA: TGCGCCAGCAGTTGGGGAGGAAAGAATGAGCAGTTCTTC.